Detailed here is one T cell receptor beta chain. Its antigen is undetermined. Isolated RNA was reverse transcribed into cDNA used as the sequencing template. Assay used: immunoSEQ multiplex PCR; TCRdb lists only in-frame clones, some missing. The table has 150,000 to 200,000 clones, about 54% seen once. The data derive from a study of CD8+ T cells in alopecia areata. Overall study results and limits: Scalp clonality dropped significantly under tofacitinib, as did expanded CD8+ top-100 clones. Because one nonresponder was included, the link of baseline CD8+ expansion to response is considered uncertain.

Treatment indicated: oral pan-JAK inhibitor, 5-10 mg twice daily. The source of this sequence is a human donor with alopecia areata. Here the sequenced sample was CD4+ T cells sorted from blood, taken between weeks 55 and 65, from a patient treated with tofacitinib.

The CDR3 sequence is CASSSYPGELQFF. The CDR3 bases are TGTGCCAGCAGCTCCTACCCCGGGGAACTACAGTTCTTC. The chain combines TRBV7-6 with TRBJ2-1; TRBD2 might be the D (5 bases). CDR1 is SGHVS and CDR2 is FNYEAQ in the germline V gene. CDR3 length: 13 residues. V was pared by 4 bases and J by 13 bases, with 17 bases between.